The 8 T cell receptor beta chains below were found in one sample sequenced in a study of cytomegalovirus exposure and HLA in healthy donors. In the PCR, 60 Vbeta and 13 Jbeta primers were used. Libraries were prepared by immunoSEQ multiplex PCR; TCRdb keeps only in-frame clonotypes and omits some of them. The data hold around 130,000 clones, with around 77% observed a single time. Material: PBMCs. Receptor source: a man in his fifties in good health and CMV-seronegative.

V usage is TRBV6-1 and J usage is TRBJ2-4; TRBD1 matches at 7 bases. V shed 0 bases and J 12 bases; nucleotides not matched to a gene: 8. From germline, CDR1 is MNHNS and CDR2 SASEGT. The CDR3 has 14 amino acids. This CDR3 reads CASSEALVGTDQYF. The DNA of the CDR3 is TGTGCCAGCAGTGAAGCTTTGGTGGGGACAGATCAGTACTTC.

Here the CDR3 DNA reads TGTGCCAGCAGCGTAGGTGGGGGCCAAAACATTCAGTACTTC. Its translation: CASSVGGGQNIQYF. The chain recombines TRBV9 with TRBJ2-4; D possibly corresponds to TRBD1 (6 bases). Germline-derived CDR1 and CDR2 are SGDLS and YYNGEE. V lost 0 bases and J lost 5, with 9 bases in between. This CDR3 is 14 amino acids long.

The chain joins TRBV11-1 to TRBJ2-3; D possibly corresponds to TRBD2 (6 bases). The V end was cut by 5 bases, the J end by 1 base, with 16 bases between. Germline lookup yields CDR1 SGHAT and CDR2 FQDESV (reference sequence). The CDR3 covers 16 residues. CDR3 region: CASSTPPGLRTDTQYF. DNA of the CDR3: TGTGCCAGCAGCACTCCCCCGGGACTTCGCACAGATACGCAGTATTTT.

This clone has just one count. V gene TRBV11-2 combines with J gene TRBJ2-1, with TRBD1 identical over 10 bases. V lost 5 bases and J lost 8; bases outside the gene matches: 9. The CDR3 contains 15 residues. CDR1 is SGHAT, CDR2 FQNNGV, per germline. CDR3 in amino acids: CASSSTRQGAYEQFF. Here the CDR3 DNA reads TGTGCCAGCAGCAGCACCAGACAGGGGGCGTATGAGCAGTTCTTC.

V usage is TRBV6-5 and J usage is TRBJ1-1; 10 bases align to TRBD1. The V gene's germline CDR1 is MNHEY and CDR2 SVGAGI. CDR3 size: 14 residues. The V segment lost 5 bases and the J segment 5 bases; nucleotides outside the gene matches: 5. Here the CDR3 DNA reads TGTGCCAGCAGTGACAGGGGGCGACGGACTGAAGCTTTCTTT. It is translated as CASSDRGRRTEAFF.

The V gene is TRBV27, the J gene TRBJ1-2; 10 nucleotides agree with TRBD1. Trimming cost V 6 bases and J 4 bases; bases outside gene matches: 14. Germline V gene sequence: CDR1 MNHEY, CDR2 SMNVEV (reference sequence). The CDR3 has 17 amino acids. DNA for the CDR3: TGTGCCAGCAGACCAGGGACAGGGGCGCTTCGTGGCTATGGCTACACCTTC. Amino acid sequence: CASRPGTGALRGYGYTF.

The rearrangement uses TRBV18 and TRBJ2-1, with 7 bases that match TRBD2. CDR3 length: 14 amino acids. Germline loops: CDR1 KGHSH, CDR2 LQKENI. Trimming cost V 5 bases and J 0 bases; bases outside gene matches: 1. The DNA for the CDR3 is TGTGCCAGCTCATGGGAGGGCTCCTACAATGAGCAGTTCTTC. Translating it yields CASSWEGSYNEQFF.

The chain recombines TRBV11-2 with TRBJ2-7; D is ambiguous. Germline assignment: CDR1 SGHAT and CDR2 FQNNGV. This CDR3 contains 15 residues. Trimming stripped 5 bases from V and 0 bases from J, with 14 bases between. CDR3 sequence reads: CASSPQLGLSYEQYF. As DNA, the CDR3 is TGTGCCAGCAGCCCTCAGTTGGGCCTCTCCTACGAGCAGTACTTC.